The rows below give T cell receptor beta chains drawn from one sample of a study of blood T cell repertoires in COVID-19. Some clones are missing from TCRdb's copy, which holds only in-frame ones; the method was immunoSEQ multiplex PCR. The repertoire holds some 170,000 clones, with approximately 84% as singletons. Sequenced material: PBMCs or T cells enriched from blood (not recorded which). The receptors were gathered from a human donor with acute COVID-19. The donor label of this sample is uncertain. Each CDR3 is given without its conserved first and last residue.

j_call v_call cdr3_aa
TRBJ2-5 TRBV9 ASSVPTSGEGETQY
TRBJ2-7 TRBV27 ASSLSGTAREQY
TRBJ2-1 TRBV10-3 AISSGPPREEQF
TRBJ1-2 TRBV6-2/TRBV6-3 ASSQGLYGYT
TRBJ2-7 TRBV6-1 ASSDRWGREQY
TRBJ2-1 TRBV6-5 ASSYTGQGFYGEQF
TRBJ2-1 TRBV3-1/TRBV3-2 ASRRTGDNNEQF
TRBJ1-2 TRBV10-2 ASSDRTGSYGYT
TRBJ1-5 TRBV9 ASSVSGTPNQPQH
TRBJ1-5 TRBV11-3 ASRPDRYQPQH
TRBJ2-7 TRBV19 ASSIAAGVTYEQY
TRBJ1-1 TRBV6-4 ASSGGPEDTEAF
TRBJ2-1 TRBV30 AWTRLAGGASYNEQF
TRBJ1-1 TRBV6-5 ASSRGGPTEAF
TRBJ1-4 TRBV25-1 ASSERRGANNEKLF
TRBJ1-3 TRBV29-1 SAEQGDGNTIY
TRBJ2-7 TRBV7-9 ASASTGRQGYEQY
TRBJ2-2 TRBV5-1 ASRLAGNTGELF